A selection of T cell receptor beta chains follows, all from one sample in a study of blood T cell repertoires in COVID-19. Only in-frame clones appear in the TCRdb table, and some are missing; sequencing was by immunoSEQ multiplex PCR. The profile shows about 14,000 clones, around 82% of them singletons. Sequencing was done on a sample of peripheral blood. Receptor source: a woman between 55 and 75 years old with acute or convalescent COVID-19. Both conserved end residues are part of each CDR3. D genes are given only for firm matches. Clone size is stated in some rows and not others, as once, few, many or a class when expanded.

V,D,length,J,size,DNA,CDR3
TRBV11-3,TRBD2,16,TRBJ2-1,large,TGTGCCAGCAGCTTGACTAGCGGGGGGCTCTACAATGAGCAGTTCTTC,CASSLTSGGLYNEQFF
TRBV19,TRBD1,16,TRBJ2-2,NA,TGTGCCAGTAGTGGACCGGGACAGGGTGGCACCGGGGAGCTGTTTTTT,CASSGPGQGGTGELFF
TRBV6-2/TRBV6-3,NA,19,TRBJ2-6,NA,TGTGCCAGCAGTTACTCGAAGGGGGGGGCTTTCTCTGGGGCCAACGTCCTGACTTTC,CASSYSKGGAFSGANVLTF
TRBV6-6,NA,12,TRBJ2-3,NA,TGTGCCAGCAGCCCCCTGAGAGATACGCAGTATTTT,CASSPLRDTQYF
TRBV7-2,TRBD1,15,TRBJ2-7,NA,TGTGCCAGCAGCCGCAGACAGGGGGCGCCTTACGAGCAGTACTTC,CASSRRQGAPYEQYF
TRBV7-2,NA,13,TRBJ1-4,NA,TGTGCCAGCAGCTCCGACAGGAATGAAAAACTGTTTTTT,CASSSDRNEKLFF
TRBV4-1,TRBD2,17,TRBJ2-7,NA,TGCGCCAGCAGCCAAGAGCCGGGACTAGCGACTTCTAACGAGCAGTACTTC,CASSQEPGLATSNEQYF
TRBV9,TRBD1,19,TRBJ2-5,NA,TGTGCCAGCAGCGTAGAAGGGGCGGATGGACAGGGGGCGCGGGAGACCCAGTACTTC,CASSVEGADGQGARETQYF
TRBV30,NA,10,TRBJ1-1,NA,TGTGCCTGCCGGGATTTTGAAGCTTTCTTT,CACRDFEAFF
TRBV2,TRBD1,16,TRBJ2-2,NA,TGTGCCAGCAGTGCTATAGGGACAGAGAACACCGGGGAGCTGTTTTTT,CASSAIGTENTGELFF
TRBV4-1,TRBD2,14,TRBJ2-7,NA,TGCGCCAGCAGCCAAGGCGGGAGTCTCGACGAGCAGTACTTC,CASSQGGSLDEQYF
TRBV9,NA,14,TRBJ2-1,NA,TGTGCCAGCGGGCAGGGGCTCCCCTACAATGAGCAGTTCTTC,CASGQGLPYNEQFF
TRBV7-9,NA,16,TRBJ2-1,few,TGTGCCAGCAGCTTAGGAGCAGGGTTGAGGAGAAATGAGCAGTTCTTC,CASSLGAGLRRNEQFF
TRBV9,TRBD2,15,TRBJ2-1,NA,TGTGCCAGCAGCTCGCCCGGGACTAGCTACAATGAGCAGTTCTTC,CASSSPGTSYNEQFF
TRBV1,NA,18,TRBJ2-1,NA,TGCACCAGCAGCCAAGATCGGACTAGCGGGACAGGGTACAATGAGCAGTTCTTC,CTSSQDRTSGTGYNEQFF
TRBV2,NA,16,TRBJ2-7,few,TGTGCCAGCAGTGAAGCGGGCTGGGCATCCTCCTACGAGCAGTACTTC,CASSEAGWASSYEQYF
TRBV11-2,NA,15,TRBJ1-4,NA,TGTGCCAGCAGCCTCGGGTTCGACCTTAATGAAAAACTGTTTTTT,CASSLGFDLNEKLFF
TRBV27,TRBD2,17,TRBJ2-1,NA,TGTGCCAGCAGCTATAGACTAGCCGCTAGCCGGCACAATGAGCAGTTCTTC,CASSYRLAASRHNEQFF
TRBV11-2,TRBD1,16,TRBJ1-1,NA,TGTGCCAGCAGCAGGCCGACAGGGCGCCAGAACACTGAAGCTTTCTTT,CASSRPTGRQNTEAFF
TRBV14,NA,13,TRBJ1-6,NA,TGTGCCAGCAGCCCGGGCGGGAATTCACCCCTCCACTTT,CASSPGGNSPLHF
TRBV7-9,TRBD2,19,TRBJ2-1,NA,TGTGCCAGCAGCTTACCTCTGGGGGGACTAGCGGGAGCGACGAATGAGCAGTTCTTC,CASSLPLGGLAGATNEQFF
TRBV28,NA,18,TRBJ2-2,medium-sized,TGTGCCAGCAGTAGGGGGACGGGATCCCACGCGAACACCGGGGAGCTGTTTTTT,CASSRGTGSHANTGELFF
TRBV18,TRBD1,13,TRBJ2-5,NA,TGTGCCAGCTCACCGGGGACAGAAGAGACCCAGTACTTC,CASSPGTEETQYF
TRBV30,NA,15,TRBJ1-5,NA,TGTGCCTGGAGTGTACGTGGGCTGAGCAATCAGCCCCAGCATTTT,CAWSVRGLSNQPQHF
TRBV2,TRBD1,12,TRBJ1-2,once,TGTGCCAGCAGAGGAGACAGGGAAGGCTACACCTTC,CASRGDREGYTF
TRBV7-2,TRBD1,14,TRBJ1-5,NA,TGTGCCAGCAGCTTTAAAGGGGGCGATCAGCCCCAGCATTTT,CASSFKGGDQPQHF
TRBV30,TRBD1,18,TRBJ1-2,NA,TGTGCCTGGAGTGTACGCGCAGTATGGACAGGCTTGCCCTATGGCTACACCTTC,CAWSVRAVWTGLPYGYTF
TRBV7-8,TRBD1,15,TRBJ1-5,NA,TGTGCCAGCAGCGAAACAGGGGTGGGCAATCAGCCCCAGCATTTT,CASSETGVGNQPQHF
TRBV9,NA,16,TRBJ2-1,NA,TGTGCCAGCAGCGTGGGAGGCGGGACTCACTACAATGAGCAGTTCTTC,CASSVGGGTHYNEQFF
TRBV7-2,TRBD1,15,TRBJ1-2,NA,TGTGCCAGCAGCTTAGCCTCGGCAGGGGGAAGGGGCTACACCTTC,CASSLASAGGRGYTF
TRBV5-1,TRBD1,15,TRBJ2-3,few,TGCGCCAGCAGCCCAGGGGGCATAAGCACAGATACGCAGTATTTT,CASSPGGISTDTQYF
TRBV7-2,TRBD2,15,TRBJ2-1,NA,TGTGCCAGCAGCTCTAGCGGGGGAACTCACAATGAGCAGTTCTTC,CASSSSGGTHNEQFF
TRBV7-9,NA,17,TRBJ1-6,NA,TGTGCCAGTCCAAGGGGCCGGCTCCCTCCCTATAATTCACCCCTCCACTTT,CASPRGRLPPYNSPLHF
TRBV14,NA,14,TRBJ2-2,once,TGTGCCAGCAGTCGACTTTTAAACACCGGGGAGCTGTTTTTT,CASSRLLNTGELFF
TRBV28,TRBD1,17,TRBJ2-2,once,TGTGCCAGCAGTCCACACGGACAGGGGACGAACACCGGGGAGCTGTTTTTT,CASSPHGQGTNTGELFF
TRBV28,TRBD1,14,TRBJ2-2,NA,TGTGCCAGCAGGGGACAGACGAACACCGGGGAGCTGTTTTTT,CASRGQTNTGELFF
TRBV3-1/TRBV3-2,NA,11,TRBJ2-2,few,TGTGCCAGCGGGTGGGGAGAGGAGGTGTTTTTT,CASGWGEEVFF
TRBV11-2,NA,16,TRBJ1-2,NA,TGTGCCAGCAGCTTACCCCCGGGACAAACTAACTATGGCTACACCTTC,CASSLPPGQTNYGYTF
TRBV5-1,NA,14,TRBJ1-2,NA,TGCGCCAGCAGCGCGGGGGCGTCGGGAGAAGGCTACACCTTC,CASSAGASGEGYTF
TRBV12-3/TRBV12-4,TRBD2,12,TRBJ2-7,NA,TGTGCCAGCAGGAGCGGGGCTCCCGAGCAGTACTTC,CASRSGAPEQYF
TRBV5-4,TRBD1,16,TRBJ2-6,NA,TGTGCCAGCAGCTGGACAGGGAGAACTGGGGCCAACGTCCTGACTTTC,CASSWTGRTGANVLTF
TRBV10-3,NA,15,TRBJ2-7,few,TGTGCCATCAGTGAGTCCTTTGAGAGCTCCTACGAGCAGTACTTC,CAISESFESSYEQYF
TRBV7-2,TRBD2,17,TRBJ2-7,NA,TGTGCCAGCAGCTTTGTCTCGGGGGGAGTACCGCCCTACGAGCAGTACTTC,CASSFVSGGVPPYEQYF
TRBV5-4,NA,14,TRBJ2-7,NA,TGTGCCAGCAGCTCGGCGGACTTGACCGCCGAGCAGTACTTC,CASSSADLTAEQYF
TRBV6-5,TRBD1,14,TRBJ1-5,NA,TGTGCCAGCTATACGGGACAGTCAGGTCAGCCCCAGCATTTT,CASYTGQSGQPQHF
TRBV19,TRBD1,13,TRBJ1-1,NA,TGTGCCAGTATGGATACAGGGGGCTGGAGGGCTTTCTTT,CASMDTGGWRAFF